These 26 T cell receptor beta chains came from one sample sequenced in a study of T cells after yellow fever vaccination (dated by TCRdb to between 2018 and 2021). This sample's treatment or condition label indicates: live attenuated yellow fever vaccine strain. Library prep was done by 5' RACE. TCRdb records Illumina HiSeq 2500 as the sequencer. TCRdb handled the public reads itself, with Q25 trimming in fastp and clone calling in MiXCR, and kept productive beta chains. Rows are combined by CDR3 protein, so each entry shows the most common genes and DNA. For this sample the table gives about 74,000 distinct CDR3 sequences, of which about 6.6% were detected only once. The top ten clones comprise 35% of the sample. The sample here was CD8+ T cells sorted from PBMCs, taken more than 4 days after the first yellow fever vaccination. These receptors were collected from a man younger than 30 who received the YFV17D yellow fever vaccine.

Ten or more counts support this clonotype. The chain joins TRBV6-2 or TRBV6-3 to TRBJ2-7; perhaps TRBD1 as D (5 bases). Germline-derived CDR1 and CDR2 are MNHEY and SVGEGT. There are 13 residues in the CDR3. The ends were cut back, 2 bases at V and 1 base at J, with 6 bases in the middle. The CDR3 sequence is CASSYQGSYEQYF. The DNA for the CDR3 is TGTGCCAGCAGTTACCAGGGTTCCTACGAGCAGTACTTC.

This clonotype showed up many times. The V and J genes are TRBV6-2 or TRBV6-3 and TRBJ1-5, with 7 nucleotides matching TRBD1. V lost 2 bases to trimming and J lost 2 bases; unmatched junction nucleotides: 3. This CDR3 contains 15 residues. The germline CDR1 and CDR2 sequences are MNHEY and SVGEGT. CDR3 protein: CASSYLGQGNQPQHF. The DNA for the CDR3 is TGTGCCAGCAGTTACCTCGGACAGGGCAATCAGCCCCAGCATTTT.

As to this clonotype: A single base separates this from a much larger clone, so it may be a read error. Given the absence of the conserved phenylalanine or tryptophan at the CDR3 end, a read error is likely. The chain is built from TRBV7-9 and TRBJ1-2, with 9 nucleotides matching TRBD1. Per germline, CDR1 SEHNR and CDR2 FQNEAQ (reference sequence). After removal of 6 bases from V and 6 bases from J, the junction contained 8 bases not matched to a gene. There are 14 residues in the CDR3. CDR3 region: CASRGTGHYDGYTY. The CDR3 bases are TGTGCCAGCAGGGGGACAGGGCACTACGATGGCTACACCTAC.

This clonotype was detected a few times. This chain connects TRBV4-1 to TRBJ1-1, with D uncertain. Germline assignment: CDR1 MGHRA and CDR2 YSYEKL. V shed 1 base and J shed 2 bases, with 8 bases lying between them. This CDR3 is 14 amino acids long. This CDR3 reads CASSQGRSNTEAFF. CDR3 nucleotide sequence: TGCGCCAGCAGCCAAGGACGGTCAAACACTGAAGCTTTCTTT.

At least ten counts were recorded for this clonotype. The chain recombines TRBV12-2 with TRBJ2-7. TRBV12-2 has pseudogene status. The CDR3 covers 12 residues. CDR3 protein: CASRLHSYEQYV. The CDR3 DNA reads TGTGCAAGTCGCTTACACTCCTACGAGCAGTACGTC.

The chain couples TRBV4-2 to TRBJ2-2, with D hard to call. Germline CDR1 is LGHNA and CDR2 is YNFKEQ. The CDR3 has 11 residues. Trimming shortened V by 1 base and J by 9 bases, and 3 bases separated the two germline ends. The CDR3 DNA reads TGTGCCAGCAGCCAAGGGAGGGAGCTGTTTTTT. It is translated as CASSQGRELFF.

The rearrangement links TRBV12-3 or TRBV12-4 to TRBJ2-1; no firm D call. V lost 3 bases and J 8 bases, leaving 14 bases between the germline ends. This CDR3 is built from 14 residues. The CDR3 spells CASSFGREIDEQFF. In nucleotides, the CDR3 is TGTGCCAGCAGTTTTGGTAGAGAGATCGATGAGCAGTTCTTC.

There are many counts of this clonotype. The CDR3 region has the DNA TGTGCCAGCAGCATCGGGACAGGGCCATTAGACGAGCAGTACTTC. This gives the protein CASSIGTGPLDEQYF. The V gene is TRBV9, the J gene TRBJ2-7; 9 bases are shared with TRBD1. Germline V gives CDR1 SGDLS, CDR2 YYNGEE. V was pared by 4 bases and J by 5 bases, with 10 bases of the junction left unmatched. This CDR3 region has 15 residues.

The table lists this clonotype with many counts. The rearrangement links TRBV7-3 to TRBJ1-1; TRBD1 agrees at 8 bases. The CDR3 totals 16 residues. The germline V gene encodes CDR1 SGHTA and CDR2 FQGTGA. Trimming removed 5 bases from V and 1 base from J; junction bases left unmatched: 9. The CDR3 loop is CASSMDRVKGNTEAFF. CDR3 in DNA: TGTGCCAGCAGCATGGACAGGGTAAAGGGGAACACTGAAGCTTTCTTT.

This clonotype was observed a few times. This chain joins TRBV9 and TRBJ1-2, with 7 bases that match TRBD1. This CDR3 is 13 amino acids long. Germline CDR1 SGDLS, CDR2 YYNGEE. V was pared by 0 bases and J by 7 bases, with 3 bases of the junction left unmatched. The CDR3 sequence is CASSVGGGTGYTF. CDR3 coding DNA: TGTGCCAGCAGCGTAGGAGGGGGCACTGGCTACACCTTC.

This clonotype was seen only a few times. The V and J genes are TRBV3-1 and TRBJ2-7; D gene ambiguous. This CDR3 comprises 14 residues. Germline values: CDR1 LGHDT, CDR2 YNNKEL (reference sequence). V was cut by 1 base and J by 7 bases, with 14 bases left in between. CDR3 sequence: CASSQGYGAREQYF. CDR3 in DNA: TGTGCCAGCAGCCAAGGGTACGGAGCCAGGGAGCAGTACTTC.

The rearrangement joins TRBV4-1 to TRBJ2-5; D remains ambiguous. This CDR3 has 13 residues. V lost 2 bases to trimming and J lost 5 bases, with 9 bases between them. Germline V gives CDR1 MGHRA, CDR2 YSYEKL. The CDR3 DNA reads TGCGCCAGCAGCCAAACCACCAGTGAGACCCAGTACTTC. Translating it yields CASSQTTSETQYF.

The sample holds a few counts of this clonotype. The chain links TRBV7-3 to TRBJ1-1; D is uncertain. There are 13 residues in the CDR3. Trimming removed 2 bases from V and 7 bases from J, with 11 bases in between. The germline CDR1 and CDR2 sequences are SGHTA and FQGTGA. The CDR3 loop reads CASSLLSHSEAFF. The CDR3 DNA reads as TGTGCCAGCAGCTTATTATCACATAGTGAAGCTTTCTTT.

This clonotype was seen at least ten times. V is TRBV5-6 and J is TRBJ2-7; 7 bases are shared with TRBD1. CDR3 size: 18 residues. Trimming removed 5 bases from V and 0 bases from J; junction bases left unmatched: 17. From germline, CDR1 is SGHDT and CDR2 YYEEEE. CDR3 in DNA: TGTGCCAGCAGTGCCGGGACAGAACTTCTCACCGACTCCTACGAGCAGTACTTC. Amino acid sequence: CASSAGTELLTDSYEQYF.

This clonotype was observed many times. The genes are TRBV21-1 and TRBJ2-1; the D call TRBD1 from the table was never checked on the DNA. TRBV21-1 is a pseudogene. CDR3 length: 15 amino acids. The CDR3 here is CASSKPGTALGEQFF. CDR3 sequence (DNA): TGTGCCAGCAGCAAACCAGGGACAGCACTTGGTGAGCAGTTCTTC.

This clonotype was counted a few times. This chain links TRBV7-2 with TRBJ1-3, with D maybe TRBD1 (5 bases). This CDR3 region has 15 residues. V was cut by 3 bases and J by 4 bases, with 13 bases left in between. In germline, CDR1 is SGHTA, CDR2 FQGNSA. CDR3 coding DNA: TGTGCCAGCAGCTTTTCCGGGGACGTGGGAAACACCATATATTTT. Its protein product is CASSFSGDVGNTIYF. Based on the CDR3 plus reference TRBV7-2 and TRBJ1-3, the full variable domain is GAGVSQSPSNKVTEKGKDVELRCDPISGHTALYWYRQSLGQGLEFLIYFQGNSAPDKSGLPSDRFSAERTGGSVSTLTIQRTQQEDSAVYLCASSFSGDVGNTIYFGEGSWLTVV.

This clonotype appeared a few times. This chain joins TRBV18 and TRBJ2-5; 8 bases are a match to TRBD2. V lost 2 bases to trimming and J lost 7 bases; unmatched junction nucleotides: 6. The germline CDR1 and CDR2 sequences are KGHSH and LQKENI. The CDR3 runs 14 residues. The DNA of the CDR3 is TGTGCCAGCTCACCAAACGGGGGGGCCTTGACCCAGTACTTC. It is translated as CASSPNGGALTQYF. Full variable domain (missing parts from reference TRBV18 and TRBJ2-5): NAGVMQNPRHLVRRRGQEARLRCSPMKGHSHVYWYRQLPEEGLKFMVYLQKENIIDESGMPKERFSAEFPKEGPSILRIQQVVRGDSAAYFCASSPNGGALTQYFGPGTRLLVL.

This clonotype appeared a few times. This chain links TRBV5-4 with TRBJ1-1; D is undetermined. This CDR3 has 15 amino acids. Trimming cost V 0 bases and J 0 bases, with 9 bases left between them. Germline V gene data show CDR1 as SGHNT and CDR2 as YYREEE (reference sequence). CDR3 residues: CASSLEGFLNTEAFF. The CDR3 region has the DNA TGTGCCAGCAGCTTGGAGGGCTTCCTGAACACTGAAGCTTTCTTT.

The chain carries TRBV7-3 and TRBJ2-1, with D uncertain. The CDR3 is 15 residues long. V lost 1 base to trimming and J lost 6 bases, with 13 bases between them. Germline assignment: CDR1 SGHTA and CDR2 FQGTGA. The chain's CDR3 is CASSLSHWPGNEQFF. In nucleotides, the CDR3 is TGTGCCAGCAGCTTAAGCCATTGGCCCGGCAATGAGCAGTTCTTC.

CDR3 sequence (DNA): TGTGCCAGCAGTTACTCGAGGCAGGGCACCTACGAGCAGTACTTC. Protein: CASSYSRQGTYEQYF. The chain couples TRBV6-5 to TRBJ2-7; TRBD1 might be the D (5 bases). Trimming pared 0 bases from V and 2 bases from J, leaving 11 bases between. CDR3 length: 15 amino acids. Germline V gene sequence: CDR1 MNHEY, CDR2 SVGAGI.

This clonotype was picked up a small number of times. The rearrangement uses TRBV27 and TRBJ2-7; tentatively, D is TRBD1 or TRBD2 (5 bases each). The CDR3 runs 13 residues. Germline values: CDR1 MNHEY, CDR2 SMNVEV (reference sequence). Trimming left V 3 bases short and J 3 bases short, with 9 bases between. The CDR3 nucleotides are TGTGCCAGCAGTTTGGGACGCTACTACGAGCAGTACGTC. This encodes CASSLGRYYEQYV.

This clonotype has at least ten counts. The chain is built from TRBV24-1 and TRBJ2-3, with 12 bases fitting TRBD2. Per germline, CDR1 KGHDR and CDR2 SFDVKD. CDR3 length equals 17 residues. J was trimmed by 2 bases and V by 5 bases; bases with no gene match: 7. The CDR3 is CATSALTSGGSTDTQYF. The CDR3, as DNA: TGTGCCACCAGTGCCTTGACTAGCGGGGGATCCACAGATACGCAGTATTTT.

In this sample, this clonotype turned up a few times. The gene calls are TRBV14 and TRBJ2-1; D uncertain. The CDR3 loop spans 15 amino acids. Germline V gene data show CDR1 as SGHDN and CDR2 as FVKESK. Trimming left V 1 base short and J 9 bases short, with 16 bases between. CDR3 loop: CASSQVNGAAPEQFF. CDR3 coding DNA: TGTGCCAGCAGCCAAGTAAATGGAGCCGCACCTGAGCAGTTCTTC.

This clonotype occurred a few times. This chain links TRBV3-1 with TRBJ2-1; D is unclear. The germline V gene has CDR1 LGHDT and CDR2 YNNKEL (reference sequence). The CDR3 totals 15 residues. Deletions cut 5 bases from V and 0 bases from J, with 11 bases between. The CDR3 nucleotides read TGTGCCAGCAGCACGACCACCAGCTCCTACAATGAGCAGTTCTTC. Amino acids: CASSTTTSSYNEQFF.

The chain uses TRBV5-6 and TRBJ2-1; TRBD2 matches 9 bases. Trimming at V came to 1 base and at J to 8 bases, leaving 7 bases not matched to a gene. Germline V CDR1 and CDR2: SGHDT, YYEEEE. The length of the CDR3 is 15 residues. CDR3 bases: TGTGCCAGCAGCTTGTTGGCGGGGGGGATCGATGAGCAGTTCTTC. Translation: CASSLLAGGIDEQFF. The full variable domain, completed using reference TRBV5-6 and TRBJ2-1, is DAGVTQSPTHLIKTRGQQVTLRCSPKSGHDTVSWYQQALGQGPQFIFQYYEEEERQRGNFPDRFSGHQFPNYSSELNVNALLLGDSALYLCASSLLAGGIDEQFFGPGTRLTVL.

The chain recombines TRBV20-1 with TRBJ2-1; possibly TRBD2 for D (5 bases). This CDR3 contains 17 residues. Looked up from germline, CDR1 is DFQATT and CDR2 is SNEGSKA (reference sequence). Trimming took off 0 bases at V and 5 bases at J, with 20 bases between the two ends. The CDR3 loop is CSARDRGRPVPDNEQFF. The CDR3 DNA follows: TGCAGTGCTAGAGATCGAGGGCGGCCGGTACCGGACAATGAGCAGTTCTTC.